This TCR beta chain was obtained from a study of CD4+ T cells in melanoma. This table comes from immunoSEQ multiplex PCR, and its TCRdb copy is limited to in-frame clones, with some not included. The sample has 17,000 or so clones, 81% seen once. Germline CDR1 and CDR2: SGHRS and YFSETQ. Trimming left V 1 base short and J 5 bases short, with 5 bases between. This CDR3 comprises 12 residues. The clonotype originates from a human donor with melanoma. V usage is TRBV5-1 and J usage is TRBJ2-3; unclear D gene. Sequencing was done on a sample of cells from a culture (not recorded whether cultured in vitro). CDR3 in DNA: TGCGCCAGCAGCTTGAACGGAGATACGCAGTATTTT. This encodes CASSLNGDTQYF.